Presented here are 21 T cell receptor beta chains from one specimen sequenced in a study of identical twins (dated by TCRdb to 2015 to 2016). Library creation used 5' RACE. The listed sequencing device is Illumina HiSeq 2000. The public reads were run again by TCRdb, first through fastp at Q25 and then through MiXCR, and only productive beta chains were kept. Each CDR3 protein appears once, grouped with its most common genes and DNA. The sample table shows around 480,000 distinct CDR3 sequences, and 11% to 15% are seen once. The ten most abundant clones make up about 0.52% of the sample. These data also featured in a second study, about yellow fever vaccine responses in identical twins.

The sample consisted of CD4+ T cells sorted from blood. Receptors were obtained from a woman under 30 in good health.

This clonotype was picked up many times. The rearrangement uses TRBV29-1 and TRBJ2-3, with 7 bases that match TRBD2. V lost 8 bases and J lost 3; bases outside the gene matches: 11. This CDR3 contains 14 residues. Germline CDR1 reads SQVTM; CDR2 reads ANQGSEA. CDR3 sequence: CSFGGDLRTDTQYF. CDR3 bases: TGCAGCTTTGGGGGGGACCTGAGGACAGATACGCAGTATTTT.

This rearrangement joins TRBV20-1 to TRBJ1-5, with D unresolved. The CDR3 is 14 amino acids. CDR1 is DFQATT, CDR2 SNEGSKA, per germline (reference sequence). With 0 bases removed from V and 4 bases from J, the gap between germline ends came to 10 bases. CDR3 amino acids: CSARDPRPNQPQHF. The CDR3 coding sequence is TGCAGTGCTAGAGATCCTCGACCGAATCAGCCCCAGCATTTT.

The chain is built from TRBV13 and TRBJ2-5, with 9 bases aligning to TRBD1. V lost 4 bases and J lost 6; bases outside the gene matches: 12. CDR1 PRHDT and CDR2 FYEKMQ come from the germline V gene (reference sequence). This CDR3 has 16 residues. The CDR3 DNA reads as TGTGCCAGCAGCTCCAAGCCCGGGACAGGGATACAGACCCAGTACTTC. Protein: CASSSKPGTGIQTQYF.

This clonotype occurred a few times. V gene TRBV24-1 combines with J gene TRBJ2-1; D is perhaps TRBD1 (5 bases). Germline-derived CDR1 and CDR2 are KGHDR and SFDVKD. The CDR3 length is 12 residues. With 1 base removed from V and 8 bases from J, the gap between germline ends came to 5 bases. The CDR3, as DNA: TGTGCCACCAGTGATTTCAGGGATGAGCAGTTCTTC. As protein: CATSDFRDEQFF.

The chain recombines TRBV29-1 with TRBJ2-7; unclear D gene. Trimming shortened V by 4 bases and J by 0 bases, and 13 bases separated the two germline ends. The germline gives CDR1 SQVTM, CDR2 ANQGSEA. CDR3 length: 14 amino acids. The CDR3 protein is CSVGIVKGSYEQYF. The CDR3 nucleotides are TGCAGCGTTGGGATTGTGAAGGGCTCCTACGAGCAGTACTTC.

This clonotype was observed many times. V and J are TRBV28 and TRBJ2-3, with 8 bases aligning to TRBD2. In germline, CDR1 is MDHEN, CDR2 SYDVKM. There are 15 residues in the CDR3. Unmatched junction bases numbered 8, after V lost 6 bases and J lost 3 bases. The CDR3 coding sequence is TGTGCCAGCAGCGGGAGGGCCCTTAGTACAGATACGCAGTATTTT. This encodes CASSGRALSTDTQYF.

The chain links TRBV4-1 to TRBJ1-2; D is possibly TRBD1 (5 bases). Germline CDR1 reads MGHRA; CDR2 reads YSYEKL. This CDR3 spans 15 amino acids. The V gene lost 0 bases and the J gene lost 3 bases, with 11 bases spanning the gap. The DNA for the CDR3 is TGCGCCAGCAGCCAAGATAGGGGAGGGTACTATGGCTACACCTTC. Its translation is CASSQDRGGYYGYTF.

This clonotype was found a few times. This rearrangement joins TRBV5-1 to TRBJ2-7; no clear D gene. CDR1 and CDR2 from the germline V gene are SGHRS and YFSETQ. This CDR3 contains 14 residues. The ends were cut back, 0 bases at V and 5 bases at J, with 12 bases in the middle. DNA for the CDR3: TGCGCCAGCAGCTTGGTAGCAGTACGCAACGAGCAGTACTTC. This codes for CASSLVAVRNEQYF.

There are a few counts of this clonotype. This chain links TRBV5-1 with TRBJ2-1, with D possibly matching TRBD2 (5 bases). The CDR3 has 16 residues. The germline gives CDR1 SGHRS, CDR2 YFSETQ. Trimming shortened V by 1 base and J by 5 bases, and 16 bases separated the two germline ends. This chain's CDR3 is CASSLLVASLDNEQFF. CDR3 nucleotides: TGCGCCAGCAGCTTGTTGGTGGCTAGCCTAGACAATGAGCAGTTCTTC.

This clonotype was counted ten times or more. The chain carries TRBV20-1 and TRBJ2-7; 9 nucleotides agree with TRBD1. CDR1 and CDR2 (germline): DFQATT, SNEGSKA (reference sequence). This CDR3 is 13 amino acids long. The CDR3 reads CSLSGTGLPGQYF. The CDR3 coding sequence is TGCAGCTTATCCGGGACAGGGTTACCCGGGCAGTACTTC.

This chain's CDR3 is CASILTDRTGELFF. In DNA, the CDR3 is TGTGCCAGCATACTCACCGACCGAACCGGGGAGCTGTTTTTT. The J gene is TRBJ2-2, the V gene TRBV12-3 or TRBV12-4; D is ambiguous. The CDR3 runs to 14 residues. The V end lost 7 bases, the J end lost 5 bases, and 14 bases lay between the germline ends.

The chain uses TRBV5-1 and TRBJ2-5, with unresolved D. The CDR3 contains 14 residues. CDR1 SGHRS and CDR2 YFSETQ come from the germline V gene. With 2 bases removed from V and 9 bases from J, the gap between germline ends came to 17 bases. The CDR3 nucleotides read TGCGCCAGCAGCTTCGGCGGCGGTCTAATGGCCCAGTACTTC. Translation: CASSFGGGLMAQYF.

This clonotype was observed a handful of times. This chain uses TRBV28 with TRBJ2-7, with 9 bases that match TRBD1. V shed 3 bases, J shed 0 bases, and the junction held 6 bases outside the gene matches. Germline assignment: CDR1 MDHEN and CDR2 SYDVKM. There are 16 residues in the CDR3. The DNA of the CDR3 is TGTGCCAGCAGTTTGGAGGGACAGGGATACTCCTACGAGCAGTACTTC. It specifies CASSLEGQGYSYEQYF.

This clonotype was detected only a few times. The chain has TRBV5-1 and TRBJ1-4, with D perhaps TRBD1 (6 bases). Germline V gives CDR1 SGHRS, CDR2 YFSETQ. V lost 4 bases to trimming and J lost 7 bases, with 14 bases between them. The CDR3 is 14 amino acids. The CDR3 protein is CASSTGTTGEKLFF. The CDR3 nucleotides read TGCGCCAGCAGCACAGGGACAACTGGTGAAAAACTGTTTTTT.

This clonotype was counted many times. The chain uses TRBV3-1 and TRBJ2-7; no reliable D call. Germline CDR1 LGHDT, CDR2 YNNKEL (reference sequence). This CDR3 is built from 11 residues. Trimming removed 6 bases from V and 1 base from J, with 4 bases in between. CDR3 DNA: TGTGCCAGCAGGGGATCCTACGAGCAGTACTTC. Translation gives CASRGSYEQYF.

This clonotype was found many times. The V and J genes are TRBV7-9 and TRBJ2-5; tentative D call: TRBD1 (6 bases). Germline V gene data show CDR1 as SEHNR and CDR2 as FQNEAQ (reference sequence). The CDR3 is made up of 14 amino acids. V shed 5 bases and J shed 2 bases, with 12 bases lying between them. This CDR3 reads CASSPGQTQETQYF. In DNA, the CDR3 is TGTGCCAGCAGCCCAGGACAGACACAAGAGACCCAGTACTTC. The variable domain in full, with the rest retrieved from reference TRBV7-9 and TRBJ2-5, is DTGVSQNPRHKITKRGQNVTFRCDPISEHNRLYWYRQTLGQGPEFLTYFQNEAQLEKSRLLSDRFSAERPKGSFSTLEIQRTEQGDSAMYLCASSPGQTQETQYFGPGTRLLVL.

The chain uses TRBV20-1 and TRBJ2-1, with 9 bases lining up with TRBD2. CDR1 DFQATT and CDR2 SNEGSKA come from the germline V gene (reference sequence). V lost 4 bases to trimming and J lost 3 bases; unmatched junction nucleotides: 16. This CDR3 comprises 18 residues. CDR3 DNA sequence: TGCAGTGCTACCGATGACTTTTTAGCGGGAGAATTCTACAATGAGCAGTTCTTC. It codes for CSATDDFLAGEFYNEQFF.

This clonotype came up a few times. This chain links TRBV20-1 with TRBJ2-2; 9 nucleotides line up with TRBD1. This CDR3 region has 13 residues. CDR1 and CDR2 from the germline V gene are DFQATT and SNEGSKA (reference sequence). In DNA form, the CDR3 reads TGCGGAGGACAGGGGCCCCAGGGCGGGGAGCTGTTTTTT. Translation gives CGGQGPQGGELFF.

This sequence joins TRBV12-3 or TRBV12-4 and TRBJ1-2, with TRBD1 identical over 9 bases. Losses at the gene ends were 5 bases for V and 14 bases for J; bases not matched to a gene: 15. This CDR3 spans 14 amino acids. The CDR3 DNA follows: TGTGCCAGCAGTGGGGACAGGGCGCTTTGGTGGCTAACCTTC. It encodes CASSGDRALWWLTF.

This clonotype was recorded at least ten times. V is TRBV12-3 or TRBV12-4 and J is TRBJ1-6, with 7 bases fitting TRBD1. The ends lost 5 bases at V and 10 bases at J; junction bases unmatched: 11. The CDR3 has 15 amino acids. DNA for the CDR3: TGTGCCAGCAGTATACGACAGGGTGGGGGCTCACCCCTCCACTTT. Residues: CASSIRQGGGSPLHF.

Ten or more counts support this clonotype. V is TRBV15 and J is TRBJ1-5; D not resolved. In germline, CDR1 is LNHNV, CDR2 YYDKDF (reference sequence). With 0 bases removed from V and 8 bases from J, the gap between germline ends came to 14 bases. This CDR3 region has 15 residues. Here the CDR3 reads CATSRDLRGNEPQHF. The CDR3 DNA sequence: TGTGCCACCAGCAGAGATTTGCGAGGGAATGAGCCCCAGCATTTT.